This T cell receptor (beta chain) was captured in a study of T-cell reconstitution after alpha-beta-depleted transplantation in children. Study conclusions and caveats: Several hundred expanded graft clones reportedly gave rise to the alpha-beta T cells present about two months after transplant.

The length of the CDR3 is 13 residues. V was trimmed by 2 bases and J by 4 bases, leaving 8 bases between them. The germline V gene has CDR1 MNHEY and CDR2 SVGAGI. A library of TCRbeta sequences, prepared with unique molecular identifiers, was generated. Via MiXCR, TCRdb re-called the PCR reads, giving one row per CDR3 protein. The data hold about 600,000 distinct CDR3 sequences, with 23% observed a single time. The sample holds a few counts of this clonotype. Antigen unknown. The sequencing used PBMCs, mostly from graft donor cells, collected 360 days after TCRalphabeta/CD19-depleted stem cell transplant. This sequence joins TRBV6-5 and TRBJ2-5; D ambiguous. The TCR sequence derives from a boy under two years old who had a stem cell transplant for acute myeloid leukemia, so the T cells may come from the graft donor. The CDR3 coding sequence is TGTGCCAGCAGTTACCCAACCCCAGAGACCCAGTACTTC. It yields the protein CASSYPTPETQYF.